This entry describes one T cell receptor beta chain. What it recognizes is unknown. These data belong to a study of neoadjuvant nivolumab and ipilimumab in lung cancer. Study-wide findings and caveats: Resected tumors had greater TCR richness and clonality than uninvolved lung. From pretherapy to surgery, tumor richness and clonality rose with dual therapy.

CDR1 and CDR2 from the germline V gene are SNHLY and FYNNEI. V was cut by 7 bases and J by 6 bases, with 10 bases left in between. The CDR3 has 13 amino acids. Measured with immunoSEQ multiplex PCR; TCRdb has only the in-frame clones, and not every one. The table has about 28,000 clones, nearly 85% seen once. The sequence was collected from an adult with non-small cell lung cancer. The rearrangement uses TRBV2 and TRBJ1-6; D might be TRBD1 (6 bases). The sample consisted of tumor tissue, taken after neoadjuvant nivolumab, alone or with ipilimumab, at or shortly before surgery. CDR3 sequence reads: CASIDRLNSPLHF. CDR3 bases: TGTGCCAGCATCGACAGGCTTAATTCACCCCTCCACTTT.